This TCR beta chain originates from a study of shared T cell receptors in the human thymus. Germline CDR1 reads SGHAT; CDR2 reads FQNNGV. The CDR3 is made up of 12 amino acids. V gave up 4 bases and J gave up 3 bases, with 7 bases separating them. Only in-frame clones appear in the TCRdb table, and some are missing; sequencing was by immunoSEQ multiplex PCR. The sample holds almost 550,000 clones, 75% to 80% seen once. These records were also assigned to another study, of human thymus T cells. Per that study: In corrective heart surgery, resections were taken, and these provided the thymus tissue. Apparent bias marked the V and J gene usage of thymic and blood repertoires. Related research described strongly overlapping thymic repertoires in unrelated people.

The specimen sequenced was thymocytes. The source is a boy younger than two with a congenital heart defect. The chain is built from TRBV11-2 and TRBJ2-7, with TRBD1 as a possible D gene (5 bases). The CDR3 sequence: CASSSTDYEQYF. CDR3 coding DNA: TGTGCCAGCAGCTCGACAGACTACGAGCAGTACTTC.